This TCR beta chain derives from a study of blood T cells in healthy people across ages. Findings of the study overall: Diversity of TCR beta per million T cells declined in a roughly linear way with age. Naive CD4+ cells and diversity were both higher in long-lived donors than in aged donors.

Samples each yielded at least 5 micrograms of total RNA. The second PCR ran about 6 to 12 cycles with a sample-barcoded 5' primer and J-beta primers. Each CDR3 protein gets one entry after TCRdb re-called the 5' RACE reads with MiXCR. Of 1.5 million to 2 million distinct CDR3 sequences listed, about 39% are singletons. The CDR3 has 13 residues. Germline values: CDR1 DFQATT, CDR2 SNEGSKA (reference sequence). Concerning this clonotype itself: Its antigen is not known. Germline is not matched at one junction end, which may reflect a read error.

The sequenced material came from blood. V gene TRBV20-1 combines with J gene TRBJ1-1; D unresolved. The TCR was taken from a human donor in good health. CDR3 DNA sequence: TGCAGTGCGAGAGAGACCGCTATCACTGAAGCTTTCTTT. This encodes CSARETAITEAFF.